This TCR beta chain is drawn from a study of shared clonotypes between healthy human individuals. The study's findings and limits: On the whole, naive subsets had larger estimated richness than memory subsets had.

Points on this clone: As yet, its antigen is unknown.

The V end was cut by 0 bases, the J end by 5 bases, with 13 bases between. This CDR3 has 15 amino acids. CDR1 SGHRS and CDR2 YFSETQ come from the germline V gene. Here immunoSEQ multiplex PCR was the method, and the copy in TCRdb shows in-frame clones only, minus some. The sample lists some 2,500,000 clones, approximately 93% occurring once. Source material: naive CD4+ T cells from PBMCs. Described subset: CD45RA+ positively selected. V and J are TRBV5-1 and TRBJ2-3; possibly TRBD1 for D (7 bases). This clonotype was obtained from a man aged 18 to 29 in good health. Some clones in this sample may be carry-over from other donors' samples. The CDR3 protein is CASSLGRGRIDTQYF. The CDR3 bases are TGCGCCAGCAGCTTGGGGAGGGGGCGCATAGATACGCAGTATTTT.